This is a list of T cell receptor beta chains from one sample in a study of T cells in localized non-small cell lung cancer. Using immunoSEQ multiplex PCR, the repertoire was profiled, and TCRdb retains in-frame clones only, with some absent. The sample gives about 11,000 clones, around four fifths of which show up once; approximately 19% is in the top ten. The specimen comprised peripheral blood mononuclear cells, sampled before any cancer treatment. Source of these receptors: an older female donor with stage II lung adenocarcinoma. CDR3s include the opening cysteine and the closing phenylalanine or tryptophan. A D gene is named only where the DNA matches it firmly.

d_call v_call cdr3_aa
TRBD2 TRBV28 CASSLPTSGRARNIQYF
. TRBV7-3 CASSLVGAMNTGELFF
. TRBV6-1 CASSEEARNTIYF
. TRBV5-1 CASSFEAGLYTF
TRBD2 TRBV2 CASSEGGGEQFF
. TRBV29-1 CSVAQGFLGLETQYF
. TRBV2 CASSTGPTEAFF
TRBD1 TRBV10-2 CASRDRGKETQYF
. TRBV7-2 CASSTSRDNYEQYF
TRBD1 TRBV4-2 CASSRETGANTGELFF
. TRBV5-5 CASSLGRPKIHEQYF
. TRBV5-1 CASSLDRNTDTQYF
. TRBV4-1 CASSHPDREAHEQYF
. TRBV29-1 CSVEGAPGETQYF
. TRBV29-1 CSARDVGGDTQYF
TRBD2 TRBV6-5 CASSPRGLAGGHGFF
. TRBV27 CASSFGTKYGYTF
. TRBV29-1 CSVEGTGHNEKLFF
. TRBV7-9 CASFQSVRDEQYF
. TRBV30 CAWSVTAGNTQYF
. TRBV4-2 CASSHMDEQFF
TRBD1 TRBV7-8 CASGSRDRGGGYTF
. TRBV11-2 CASSLDEGVGQPQHF